These 14 T cell receptor beta chains were sequenced from one sample in a study of radiation and T cells in renal cell carcinoma. Regarding time point: baseline pretreatment blood. The sample's treatment: 15 Gy SBRT to primary tumor, nephrectomy 4 weeks later. Profiling relied on immunoSEQ multiplex PCR, and the TCRdb table lists in-frame clones only, not all of them. The data contain over 120,000 clones, 70% to 90% of them singletons. The input for sequencing was blood, taken from a patient whose treatment included radiotherapy and nephrectomy. Every receptor here comes from a woman aged 45-65 years with renal cell carcinoma.

This chain connects TRBV6-1 to TRBJ2-7; D may match TRBD1 or TRBD2 (5 bases each). This CDR3 comprises 15 residues. From germline, CDR1 is MNHNS and CDR2 SASEGT. Trimming shortened V by 1 base and J by 5 bases, and 15 bases separated the two germline ends. CDR3 protein: CASSEGWGRGDEQYF. The CDR3 DNA follows: TGTGCCAGCAGTGAAGGGTGGGGGAGAGGGGACGAGCAGTACTTC.

V and J are TRBV7-9 and TRBJ2-1, with unresolved D. Deletions cut 1 base from V and 9 bases from J, with 10 bases between. The germline gives CDR1 SEHNR, CDR2 FQNEAQ (reference sequence). The CDR3 runs to 13 residues. CDR3 region: CASSLDVPTEQFF. The CDR3 DNA is TGTGCCAGCAGCTTAGACGTTCCGACTGAGCAGTTCTTC. Based on the CDR3 plus reference TRBV7-9 and TRBJ2-1, the full variable domain is DTGVSQNPRHKITKRGQNVTFRCDPISEHNRLYWYRQTLGQGPEFLTYFQNEAQLEKSRLLSDRFSAERPKGSFSTLEIQRTEQGDSAMYLCASSLDVPTEQFFGPGTRLTVL.

The V and J genes are TRBV4-1 and TRBJ1-4; D not resolved. This CDR3 is 16 amino acids long. The germline V gene encodes CDR1 MGHRA and CDR2 YSYEKL. The ends were cut back, 4 bases at V and 0 bases at J, with 12 bases in the middle. The CDR3: CASSRDTISTNEKLFF. As DNA, the CDR3 is TGCGCCAGCAGCCGAGACACGATTTCAACTAATGAAAAACTGTTTTTT.

The chain links TRBV6-6 to TRBJ2-1, with D perhaps TRBD2 (5 bases). V lost 11 bases and J lost 0, with 11 bases in between. The CDR3 length is 13 residues. CDR1 is MNHNY, CDR2 SVGAGI, per germline (reference sequence). CDR3 amino acids: CAVSGLSYNEQFF. As DNA, the CDR3 is TGTGCCGTCTCAGGACTCTCCTACAATGAGCAGTTCTTC.

The chain uses TRBV6-1 and TRBJ2-1; D might be TRBD1 or TRBD2, each matching 5 bases. The CDR3 is made up of 14 amino acids. V was trimmed by 4 bases and J by 9 bases, leaving 16 bases between them. CDR1 is MNHNS and CDR2 is SASEGT in the germline V gene. The CDR3 nucleotides read TGTGCCAGCAGTGGGACCCGACGGGACGGTGAGCAGTTCTTC. Amino acids: CASSGTRRDGEQFF.

As DNA, the CDR3 is TGTGCCAGCAGCTTAACCGCTTGGGGGGACACTGAAGCTTTCTTT. This encodes CASSLTAWGDTEAFF. The J gene is TRBJ1-1, the V gene TRBV7-3; maybe TRBD1 (5 bases). The V gene lost 0 bases and the J gene lost 3 bases, with 11 bases spanning the gap. Germline CDR1 SGHTA, CDR2 FQGTGA. The CDR3 has 15 amino acids.

V and J are TRBV4-3 and TRBJ1-2; D might be TRBD1 (5 bases). In germline, CDR1 is LGHNA, CDR2 YSLEER. Deletions cut 5 bases from V and 5 bases from J, with 15 bases between. This CDR3 region has 14 residues. DNA of the CDR3: TGCGCCAGCAGCACGACCGGGACTGGGTATGGCTACACCTTC. This translates into CASSTTGTGYGYTF.

The chain couples TRBV7-2 to TRBJ1-1; D is undetermined. V lost 1 base to trimming and J lost 7 bases, with 10 bases between them. The germline V gene has CDR1 SGHTA and CDR2 FQGNSA. This CDR3 is built from 13 residues. CDR3 sequence (DNA): TGTGCCAGCAGCTTAGGGCAGCGCCTTGAAGCTTTCTTT. It encodes CASSLGQRLEAFF.

The chain uses TRBV6-5 and TRBJ1-4; D gene uncertain. V was trimmed by 7 bases and J by 4 bases, leaving 16 bases between them. The CDR3 loop spans 15 amino acids. Germline V gene sequence: CDR1 MNHEY, CDR2 SVGAGI. The CDR3 bases are TGTGCCAGCACCCGGCCGGAGTCCGGTAATGAAAAACTGTTTTTT. Amino acids: CASTRPESGNEKLFF.

The chain uses TRBV10-3 and TRBJ2-3, with 8 bases identical to TRBD2. The CDR3 is made up of 15 amino acids. V was clipped by 6 bases and J by 2 bases; unmatched bases: 7. Germline-derived CDR1 and CDR2 are ENHRY and SYGVKD. As DNA, the CDR3 is TGTGCCATCAGCGGTAGCGGGGAGTTCACAGATACGCAGTATTTT. It is translated as CAISGSGEFTDTQYF.

The rearrangement uses TRBV6-5 and TRBJ1-2, with a tentative D call TRBD1 (5 bases). The CDR3 is made up of 13 amino acids. Germline V gives CDR1 MNHEY, CDR2 SVGAGI. V lost 2 bases and J lost 7, with 11 bases in between. In DNA form, the CDR3 reads TGTGCCAGCAGTTACGAGGCGGGGGGTGGCTACACCTTC. Its translation: CASSYEAGGGYTF.

CDR3 in amino acids: CASNNTEAFF. Here the CDR3 DNA reads TGTGCCAGCAACAACACTGAAGCTTTCTTT. V and J are TRBV6-6 and TRBJ1-1, with D uncertain. The ends were cut back, 7 bases at V and 2 bases at J, with 2 bases in the middle. The CDR3 runs 10 residues. The germline CDR1 and CDR2 sequences are MNHNY and SVGAGI (reference sequence).

V usage is TRBV6-5 and J usage is TRBJ1-5, with no clear D. V gave up 2 bases and J gave up 8 bases, with 10 bases separating them. This CDR3 spans 13 amino acids. The germline V gene encodes CDR1 MNHEY and CDR2 SVGAGI. The CDR3 DNA follows: TGTGCCAGCAGTTACCTGGGGAGGGAGCCCCAGCATTTT. This translates into CASSYLGREPQHF.

The rearrangement joins TRBV5-1 to TRBJ2-5; D might be TRBD1 or TRBD2, each matching 5 bases. The V gene's germline CDR1 is SGHRS and CDR2 YFSETQ. V dropped 1 base and J dropped 4 bases, with 23 bases sitting between them. This CDR3 is built from 18 residues. CDR3 amino acids: CASSLIPPTGRGGETQYF. The CDR3 DNA reads TGCGCCAGCAGCTTGATCCCACCCACAGGCCGTGGGGGAGAGACCCAGTACTTC.